Each of the 27 T cell receptor beta chains below was sequenced from the same sample in a study of OX40 agonist ivuxolimab in advanced cancers. The protocol was immunoSEQ multiplex PCR, while the TCRdb copy is restricted to in-frame clones and leaves out a portion. The profile shows 75,000 or so clones, 84% of them singletons. Specimen: CD4+ or CD8+ T cells sorted from blood, collected in a trial of the OX40 agonist ivuxolimab. The receptor set was obtained from an adult with an advanced solid tumor such as melanoma, head and neck, liver or kidney cancer.

This clone was observed once. The chain couples TRBV5-1 to TRBJ2-2, with 10 bases that match TRBD1. Looked up from germline, CDR1 is SGHRS and CDR2 is YFSETQ. The CDR3 runs 16 residues. V lost 1 base and J lost 6; bases outside the gene matches: 6. CDR3 coding DNA: TGCGCCAGCAGCTTGACCGGGACAGGGGCCCCCGGGGAGCTGTTTTTT. It codes for CASSLTGTGAPGELFF. The full variable domain, its missing parts supplied by reference TRBV5-1 and TRBJ2-2, is KAGVTQTPRYLIKTRGQQVTLSCSPISGHRSVSWYQQTPGQGLQFLFEYFSETQRNKGNFPGRFSGRQFSNSRSEMNVSTLELGDSALYLCASSLTGTGAPGELFFGEGSRLTVL.

The chain has TRBV29-1 and TRBJ1-5; no clear D. V was shortened by 6 bases and J by 0 bases, with 12 bases between the two germline ends. Germline CDR1 SQVTM, CDR2 ANQGSEA. There are 14 residues in the CDR3. CDR3 amino acids: CSVGLTGSNQPQHF. DNA for the CDR3: TGCAGCGTGGGATTGACGGGTAGCAATCAGCCCCAGCATTTT.

J is TRBJ2-3 and V is TRBV6-1; 7 bases line up with TRBD1. V shed 5 bases, J shed 0 bases, and the junction held 5 bases outside the gene matches. This CDR3 is built from 15 residues. The germline CDR1 and CDR2 sequences are MNHNS and SASEGT. The CDR3 region has the DNA TGTGCCAGCAGTTTGGACAGGATTAGCACAGATACGCAGTATTTT. Its translation is CASSLDRISTDTQYF.

The V and J genes are TRBV28 and TRBJ1-4; no clear D gene. The CDR3 totals 13 residues. V lost 3 bases to trimming and J lost 5 bases, with 7 bases between them. Per germline, CDR1 MDHEN and CDR2 SYDVKM. The CDR3 bases are TGTGCCAGCAGTTTTCTGGGAAATGAAAAACTGTTTTTT. Its protein is CASSFLGNEKLFF.

The chain recombines TRBV19 with TRBJ2-3; no firm D call. The germline CDR1 and CDR2 sequences are LNHDA and SQIVND (reference sequence). Trimming removed 1 base at V and 0 bases at J, with 8 bases between. CDR3 length equals 15 residues. CDR3 nucleotide sequence: TGTGCCAGTAGTATAGTAGGCCAAAGCACAGATACGCAGTATTTT. This codes for CASSIVGQSTDTQYF.

The chain links TRBV28 to TRBJ2-2; TRBD1 matches at 7 bases. J lost 0 bases, V lost 7 bases, and 8 bases had no gene match. CDR3 length: 16 residues. Germline CDR1 MDHEN, CDR2 SYDVKM. The CDR3 here is CASKDGTATNTGELFF. Here the CDR3 DNA reads TGTGCCAGCAAGGACGGGACAGCTACGAACACCGGGGAGCTGTTTTTT.

The chain recombines TRBV12-5 with TRBJ1-2; D is possibly TRBD1 (6 bases). Per the germline V gene, CDR1 is LGHNT and CDR2 is FRNRAP. The V end was cut by 0 bases, the J end by 7 bases, with 9 bases between. The CDR3 runs to 13 residues. The CDR3 is CASGLVGQPGYTF. Written as DNA, the CDR3 is TGTGCTAGTGGTTTGGTAGGACAGCCTGGCTACACCTTC.

This chain uses TRBV30 with TRBJ2-5; weak D call: TRBD1 (5 bases). This CDR3 is built from 11 residues. The V gene's germline CDR1 is GTSNPN and CDR2 SVGIG (reference sequence). Trimming took 6 bases from V and 13 from J, leaving 18 bases between them. This CDR3 is CACRWGSTAYF. The CDR3 nucleotides are TGTGCCTGCAGGTGGGGCTCGACTGCGTACTTC.

The chain has TRBV2 and TRBJ2-1; D might be TRBD1 or TRBD2, each matching 5 bases. The germline V gene encodes CDR1 SNHLY and CDR2 FYNNEI. CDR3 size: 15 residues. The V end lost 0 bases, the J end lost 7 bases, and 13 bases lay between the germline ends. The CDR3 here is CASSEAGLAGNEQFF. The CDR3 nucleotides read TGTGCCAGCAGTGAAGCGGGGCTAGCCGGGAATGAGCAGTTCTTC.

The chain employs TRBV5-4 and TRBJ1-2; D gene ambiguous. The V end lost 1 base, the J end lost 4 bases, and 14 bases lay between the germline ends. The germline V gene encodes CDR1 SGHNT and CDR2 YYREEE (reference sequence). The CDR3 covers 15 residues. This CDR3 reads CASSLIGGVAYGYTF. The CDR3 bases are TGTGCCAGCAGCTTGATAGGTGGGGTAGCCTATGGCTACACCTTC.

The chain links TRBV2 to TRBJ2-3; D possibly matches TRBD1 or TRBD2 (5 bases each). The V and J ends lost 5 bases and 2 bases respectively, with 14 bases between them. This CDR3 has 15 residues. CDR1 SNHLY and CDR2 FYNNEI come from the germline V gene. The CDR3 here is CASSSFRDATDTQYF. CDR3 nucleotide sequence: TGTGCCAGCAGTAGTTTCCGGGACGCCACAGATACGCAGTATTTT.

The genes are TRBV5-1 and TRBJ2-1; a possible D gene is TRBD2 (6 bases). The CDR3 sequence is 14 residues long. Germline V gives CDR1 SGHRS, CDR2 YFSETQ. V lost 0 bases to trimming and J lost 5 bases, with 9 bases between them. The CDR3 DNA reads as TGCGCCAGCAGCTTGGCGACGGGGGACAATGAGCAGTTCTTC. This codes for CASSLATGDNEQFF.

CDR3 loop: CASSSGQINQPQHF. The CDR3 nucleotides read TGCGCCAGCAGCTCCGGACAGATCAATCAGCCCCAGCATTTT. The rearrangement links TRBV5-1 to TRBJ1-5; D may be TRBD1 (6 bases). V was cut by 3 bases and J by 3 bases, with 10 bases left in between. Germline assignment: CDR1 SGHRS and CDR2 YFSETQ. The CDR3 loop spans 14 amino acids.

The chain carries TRBV5-5 and TRBJ2-1; 9 positions match TRBD2. Germline CDR1 is SGHKS and CDR2 is YYEKEE (reference sequence). V was clipped by 0 bases and J by 4 bases; unmatched bases: 8. CDR3 length: 17 residues. The CDR3 nucleotides read TGTGCCAGCAGCTTGGCCGAAGCGGGAGGTCGGTACAATGAGCAGTTCTTC. Translating it yields CASSLAEAGGRYNEQFF.

The chain joins TRBV28 to TRBJ1-6; 8 bases are shared with TRBD1. This CDR3 spans 13 amino acids. Germline loops: CDR1 MDHEN, CDR2 SYDVKM. J was trimmed by 8 bases and V by 10 bases; bases with no gene match: 7. As DNA, the CDR3 is TGTGCCACCAAAGGACAGGGACATTCACCCCTCCACTTT. Translating gives CATKGQGHSPLHF.

In this sample, this clone turned up once. The chain recombines TRBV7-8 with TRBJ2-5, with TRBD2 identical over 9 bases. Germline V gene sequence: CDR1 SGHVS, CDR2 FQNEAQ. Germline trimming cut 2 bases from V and 7 bases from J; bases unmatched to any gene: 8. The CDR3 is 15 amino acids. CDR3 in amino acids: CASSLPAGGSGTQYF. CDR3 in DNA: TGTGCCAGCAGCTTACCAGCGGGAGGATCAGGGACCCAGTACTTC.

This clone was picked up a small number of times. This chain links TRBV5-1 with TRBJ2-2; 7 nucleotides agree with TRBD1. Germline trimming cut 5 bases from V and 4 bases from J; bases unmatched to any gene: 11. The germline V gene encodes CDR1 SGHRS and CDR2 YFSETQ. CDR3 length: 16 residues. The CDR3 here is CASRDMTGTPTGELFF. As DNA, the CDR3 is TGCGCCAGCAGGGATATGACAGGGACCCCCACCGGGGAGCTGTTTTTT.

The chain combines TRBV4-3 with TRBJ1-2, with unresolved D. CDR1 and CDR2 from the germline V gene are LGHNA and YSLEER. With 0 bases removed from V and 8 bases from J, the gap between germline ends came to 13 bases. CDR3 length: 14 residues. CDR3 sequence (DNA): TGCGCCAGCAGCCAAGATCTTAACGGCCACGGCTACACCTTC. It is translated as CASSQDLNGHGYTF.

The chain links TRBV5-4 to TRBJ2-7; D is possibly TRBD2 (6 bases). The CDR3 totals 15 residues. Looked up from germline, CDR1 is SGHNT and CDR2 is YYREEE (reference sequence). V was pared by 2 bases and J by 1 base, with 13 bases between. CDR3 loop: CASSLGRDFSYEQYF. CDR3 nucleotide sequence: TGTGCCAGCAGCTTAGGGCGGGATTTTTCCTACGAGCAGTACTTC.

The chain couples TRBV6-7 to TRBJ1-1, with 8 bases aligning to TRBD1. TRBV6-7 is filed as an ORF, its function uncertain. V gave up 8 bases and J gave up 0 bases; unmatched junction bases: 17. This CDR3 is 18 amino acids long. The DNA of the CDR3 is TGTGCCAGCGGATCATTATCAGGGGGCGCCCTTATGAACACTGAAGCTTTCTTT. Its translation is CASGSLSGGALMNTEAFF.

The V and J genes are TRBV13 and TRBJ1-5, with a possible D match to TRBD1 (5 bases). CDR3 size: 16 residues. V was cut by 5 bases and J by 0 bases, with 14 bases left in between. Germline CDR1 is PRHDT and CDR2 is FYEKMQ (reference sequence). In DNA form, the CDR3 reads TGTGCCAGCAGCCGCAGGGCGGGGGATAGCAATCAGCCCCAGCATTTT. This translates into CASSRRAGDSNQPQHF.

The chain combines TRBV19 with TRBJ2-2; no definite D call. This CDR3 contains 14 residues. Germline V CDR1 and CDR2: LNHDA, SQIVND (reference sequence). Trimming shortened V by 8 bases and J by 2 bases, and 12 bases separated the two germline ends. CDR3 coding DNA: TGTGCCAGTCGTCACCAAGAAAACACCGGGGAGCTGTTTTTT. Residues: CASRHQENTGELFF.

The rearrangement links TRBV7-6 to TRBJ2-1, with TRBD2 matching over 9 bases. CDR3 length: 14 residues. Germline V CDR1 and CDR2: SGHVS, FNYEAQ. V lost 5 bases to trimming and J lost 5 bases; unmatched junction nucleotides: 4. In DNA form, the CDR3 reads TGTGCCAGCAGCGCGGGGGGGCACCACAATGAGCAGTTCTTC. This sequence encodes CASSAGGHHNEQFF.

The CDR3 loop is CASKMKDYGYTF. The CDR3 DNA sequence: TGTGCCAGTAAGATGAAAGACTATGGCTACACCTTC. This chain joins TRBV19 and TRBJ1-2; D not resolved. The CDR3 spans 12 residues. Germline V CDR1 and CDR2: LNHDA, SQIVND (reference sequence). V lost 7 bases and J 3 bases, leaving 9 bases between the germline ends.

In this sample, this clone turned up a few times. The chain recombines TRBV5-1 with TRBJ2-1, with 9 nucleotides matching TRBD1. Germline values: CDR1 SGHRS, CDR2 YFSETQ. This CDR3 region has 17 residues. With 4 bases clipped from V and 5 bases from J, the junction kept 13 bases outside the gene matches. The CDR3 DNA follows: TGCGCCAGCAGCCTTCAACCCACGGGACAGGGTGACAATGAGCAGTTCTTC. This translates into CASSLQPTGQGDNEQFF.

This clone came up a few times. The rearrangement uses TRBV2 and TRBJ1-3; D uncertain. Germline V lookup: CDR1 SNHLY, CDR2 FYNNEI. This CDR3 has 13 amino acids. V shed 1 base and J shed 4 bases, with 5 bases lying between them. In DNA, the CDR3 is TGTGCCAGCAGTGAAGACGACGGAAACACCATATATTTT. Its protein product is CASSEDDGNTIYF. The complete variable domain, with remaining parts taken from reference TRBV2 and TRBJ1-3, reads EPEVTQTPSHQVTQMGQEVILRCVPISNHLYFYWYRQILGQKVEFLVSFYNNEISEKSEIFDDQFSVERPDGSNFTLKIRSTKLEDSAMYFCASSEDDGNTIYFGEGSWLTVV.

This chain joins TRBV2 and TRBJ1-4, with 8 bases matching TRBD1. The CDR3 extends over 18 amino acids. CDR1 is SNHLY, CDR2 FYNNEI, per germline. J lost 7 bases, V lost 0 bases, and 13 bases had no gene match. This chain's CDR3 is CASSEALRGRGLAEKLFF. DNA of the CDR3: TGTGCCAGCAGTGAAGCGCTTCGGGGCAGGGGGCTTGCTGAAAAACTGTTTTTT. The variable domain in full, completed from reference TRBV2 and TRBJ1-4, reads EPEVTQTPSHQVTQMGQEVILRCVPISNHLYFYWYRQILGQKVEFLVSFYNNEISEKSEIFDDQFSVERPDGSNFTLKIRSTKLEDSAMYFCASSEALRGRGLAEKLFFGSGTQLSVL.